Sequencing of this T cell receptor beta chain was carried out in a study of cytomegalovirus exposure and HLA in healthy donors. Points from the study as a whole: The study flagged around 150 TCR beta chains as cytomegalovirus-associated. The classifier reportedly diagnosed cytomegalovirus status with high sensitivity and specificity. Under in vitro conditions, a few CMV-associated chains were confirmed as specific for CMV antigens.

As regards this clone: The antigen is unknown.

Repertoires were generated with immunoSEQ multiplex PCR, while TCRdb's copy carries only in-frame clones and drops some. This sample has over 110,000 clones, with around 84% found just once. J gave up 4 bases and V 3 bases, and 4 bases lay outside the gene matches. Per germline, CDR1 SGHTA and CDR2 FQGNSA. The CDR3 contains 14 residues. This TCR came from a man younger than 30 in good health and CMV-seropositive. The V call is TRBV7-2, the J call TRBJ2-7; 9 bases align to TRBD2. Sequenced sample: PBMCs. CDR3 loop: CASSLAGGPYEQYF. The CDR3 DNA is TGTGCCAGCAGCTTGGCGGGGGGGCCATACGAGCAGTACTTC.